Shown below are 32 T cell receptor beta chains from a single sample sequenced in a study of T-cell memory formation after mild COVID-19. TCRdb re-derived calls from the 5' RACE reads in MiXCR, one entry per CDR3 protein. Of about half a million distinct CDR3 sequences in the sample, roughly 18% are singletons; the top ten hold roughly an eighth. The specimen sequenced was PBMCs or a T cell subset sorted from them (not recorded which). The source is an adult woman who had mild COVID-19 (a few samples of this study predate the infection). Cell type and time point are not known.

The chain recombines TRBV5-1 with TRBJ2-5, with D perhaps matching TRBD1 or TRBD2 (5 bases each). Trimming stripped 4 bases from V and 2 bases from J, with 18 bases between. The CDR3 has 16 amino acids. Germline-derived CDR1 and CDR2 are SGHRS and YFSETQ. In nucleotides, the CDR3 is TGCGCCAGCAGCACCCGCAAGGGGCGGACTCAAGAGACCCAGTACTTC. Translated, it gives CASSTRKGRTQETQYF.

This clonotype has a handful of counts. The chain joins TRBV12-3 or TRBV12-4 to TRBJ1-1; 7 bases agree with TRBD1. This CDR3 comprises 16 residues. V trimming: 3 bases; J trimming: 2 bases; junction bases outside the gene matches: 9. The CDR3 spells CASSFPIDRVNTEAFF. As DNA, the CDR3 is TGTGCCAGCAGTTTCCCTATAGACAGGGTTAACACTGAAGCTTTCTTT.

The genes are TRBV20-1 and TRBJ2-3; D is possibly TRBD1 (5 bases). CDR3 length: 13 amino acids. Trimming stripped 0 bases from V and 5 bases from J, with 9 bases between. Germline CDR1 and CDR2: DFQATT and SNEGSKA (reference sequence). In DNA form, the CDR3 reads TGCAGTGCTAGAGATCAGGGAAAAGATACGCAGTATTTT. This codes for CSARDQGKDTQYF.

This clonotype was observed many times. The chain links TRBV5-1 to TRBJ2-5, with 11 nucleotides matching TRBD1. Losses at the gene ends were 4 bases for V and 4 bases for J; bases not matched to a gene: 6. The CDR3 runs to 15 residues. Germline V gene data show CDR1 as SGHRS and CDR2 as YFSETQ. CDR3: CASSPGQGAAETQYF. For the CDR3, the DNA is TGCGCCAGCAGCCCAGGACAGGGGGCTGCAGAGACCCAGTACTTC.

This chain joins TRBV29-1 and TRBJ2-7, with D hard to call. The V gene lost 6 bases and the J gene lost 3 bases, with 18 bases spanning the gap. Germline CDR1 SQVTM, CDR2 ANQGSEA. The CDR3 consists of 14 residues. The CDR3 sequence is CSVRGEEHRYEQYF. The CDR3 region has the DNA TGCAGCGTCCGCGGAGAGGAGCACCGCTACGAGCAGTACTTC.

This clonotype was seen a handful of times. The J gene is TRBJ1-2, the V gene TRBV12-1; the table gives TRBD1 as D, unverified against the DNA. TRBV12-1 is classified as a pseudogene. The CDR3 is 18 residues long. The CDR3 is CASMVLGLMRRQNYGYTF. In DNA form, the CDR3 reads TGTGCCAGCATGGTCCTGGGGTTAATGAGGAGGCAGAACTATGGCTACACCTTC.

This clonotype was recorded a few times. The genes are TRBV30 and TRBJ2-7; D is unclear. Trimming left V 4 bases short and J 0 bases short, with 10 bases between. The CDR3 length is 13 residues. Germline-derived CDR1 and CDR2 are GTSNPN and SVGIG (reference sequence). The CDR3 nucleotides are TGTGCCTGGATATCGGCAAACTCCTACGAGCAGTACTTC. It yields the protein CAWISANSYEQYF.

The J gene is TRBJ2-7, the V gene TRBV6-2 or TRBV6-3, with 7 bases that match TRBD2. Germline V gene lookup returns CDR1 MNHEY and CDR2 SVGEGT. V lost 2 bases and J lost 3; bases outside the gene matches: 4. There are 14 residues in the CDR3. CDR3 residues: CASSYPGTNYEQYF. The CDR3 DNA reads TGTGCCAGCAGTTACCCGGGGACTAACTACGAGCAGTACTTC.

This clonotype was counted a few times. The CDR3 DNA reads as TGCGCCAGCAGCTCACCGGGACAGGGAGATACGCAGTATTTT. Amino acid sequence: CASSSPGQGDTQYF. The chain uses TRBV5-1 and TRBJ2-3, with 9 bases that match TRBD1. Germline V gene sequence: CDR1 SGHRS, CDR2 YFSETQ. CDR3 length: 14 amino acids. V lost 3 bases, J lost 5 bases, and 4 bases stayed unmatched.

This clonotype has a handful of counts. The chain couples TRBV20-1 to TRBJ1-4; D gene ambiguous. This CDR3 region has 13 residues. From germline, CDR1 is DFQATT and CDR2 SNEGSKA (reference sequence). The V end was cut by 4 bases, the J end by 1 base, with 7 bases between. CDR3 amino acids: CSATRVTNEKLFF. CDR3 sequence (DNA): TGCAGTGCTACTAGGGTAACTAATGAAAAACTGTTTTTT.

This clonotype came up a few times. This sequence joins TRBV20-1 and TRBJ2-3; 13 bases map to TRBD2. V dropped 2 bases and J dropped 2; count of bases not matched to a gene: 4. Germline CDR1 is DFQATT and CDR2 is SNEGSKA (reference sequence). The CDR3 spans 16 residues. As DNA, the CDR3 is TGCAGTGCTAGACCCGGGACTAGCGGGGTCACAGATACGCAGTATTTT. Translated: CSARPGTSGVTDTQYF.

The chain is built from TRBV30 and TRBJ1-5, with D perhaps matching TRBD1 (6 bases). V was cut by 1 base and J by 7 bases, with 11 bases left in between. The germline CDR1 and CDR2 sequences are GTSNPN and SVGIG (reference sequence). This CDR3 has 13 amino acids. CDR3 residues: CAWSEQGGQPQHF. The CDR3 nucleotides read TGTGCCTGGAGTGAACAGGGCGGGCAGCCCCAGCATTTT.

The chain joins TRBV2 to TRBJ1-1, with D unclear. Germline V gene sequence: CDR1 SNHLY, CDR2 FYNNEI. The V gene lost 6 bases and the J gene lost 7 bases, with 18 bases spanning the gap. CDR3 size: 14 residues. CDR3 in DNA: TGTGCCAGCAGCCCTAACCCGGGAGGGCATGAAGCTTTCTTT. It encodes CASSPNPGGHEAFF.

This clonotype occurred a few times. This chain links TRBV6-2 or TRBV6-3 with TRBJ2-3; 7 nucleotides match TRBD1. The V and J ends lost 6 bases and 3 bases, in that order; junction bases with no gene match: 6. Germline lookup yields CDR1 MNHEY and CDR2 SVGEGT. This CDR3 is built from 14 residues. The CDR3 reads CASRDTGQTDTQYF. The CDR3 DNA sequence: TGTGCCAGCAGGGACACGGGACAGACAGATACGCAGTATTTT.

This clonotype was counted a few times. In DNA, the CDR3 is TGTGCCTGGAGCCTTCAGGGGTTCTCTGGCTACACCTTC. Protein sequence: CAWSLQGFSGYTF. The chain is built from TRBV30 and TRBJ1-2; weak D call: TRBD1 (6 bases). The CDR3 spans 13 residues. V was cut by 3 bases and J by 7 bases, with 15 bases left in between. CDR1 and CDR2 (germline): GTSNPN, SVGIG (reference sequence). The full variable domain, with the rest looked up from reference TRBV30 and TRBJ1-2, is SQTIHQWPATLVQPVGSPLSLECTVEGTSNPNLYWYRQAAGRGLQLLFYSVGIGQISSEVPQNLSASRPQDRQFILSSKKLLLSDSGFYLCAWSLQGFSGYTFGSGTRLTVV.

This clonotype was seen more than once but under ten times. The rearrangement links TRBV5-1 to TRBJ1-2; 9 nucleotides agree with TRBD1. From germline, CDR1 is SGHRS and CDR2 YFSETQ. V gave up 3 bases and J gave up 7 bases; unmatched junction bases: 4. The CDR3 has 13 amino acids. This CDR3 is CASSSMDRGGYTF. The CDR3 DNA sequence: TGCGCCAGCAGCTCGATGGACAGGGGTGGCTACACCTTC.

This clonotype was counted a few times. V is TRBV29-1 and J is TRBJ2-5; 11 bases match TRBD1. CDR3 size: 12 residues. Per germline, CDR1 SQVTM and CDR2 ANQGSEA. V gave up 7 bases and J gave up 5 bases; unmatched junction bases: 3. DNA of the CDR3: TGCAGCGCGGACAGGGGGCAGGAGACCCAGTACTTC. It translates to CSADRGQETQYF.

The sample holds a few counts of this clonotype. The chain recombines TRBV4-3 with TRBJ2-7, with 9 nucleotides matching TRBD2. Germline V gene lookup returns CDR1 LGHNA and CDR2 YSLEER. Unmatched junction bases numbered 5, after V lost 0 bases and J lost 2 bases. The CDR3 is made up of 16 amino acids. The DNA of the CDR3 is TGCGCCAGCAGCCAAGATTTAGCGGGAGCCCCCTACGAGCAGTACTTC. It yields the protein CASSQDLAGAPYEQYF.

The chain couples TRBV5-5 to TRBJ1-2; D may be TRBD1 (5 bases). CDR1 is SGHKS and CDR2 is YYEKEE in the germline V gene (reference sequence). This CDR3 is 17 amino acids long. Trimming took off 0 bases at V and 0 bases at J, with 15 bases between the two ends. In nucleotides, the CDR3 is TGTGCCAGCAGCTTGGGACAGCACCCATTAGCTAACTATGGCTACACCTTC. As protein: CASSLGQHPLANYGYTF.

This clonotype was seen a few times. The V call is TRBV20-1, the J call TRBJ2-7; D is perhaps TRBD2 (7 bases). Trimming took 5 bases from V and 3 from J, leaving 20 bases between them. The germline V gene encodes CDR1 DFQATT and CDR2 SNEGSKA (reference sequence). The CDR3 sequence is 15 residues long. The CDR3 DNA follows: TGCAGTGCTCGCGGGGGCAGGCATTTATTCTACGAGCAGTACTTC. The encoded protein is CSARGGRHLFYEQYF.

In its sample, this clonotype was seen a few times. The rearrangement uses TRBV15 and TRBJ1-1; D is unresolved. There are 12 residues in the CDR3. Germline CDR1 and CDR2: LNHNV and YYDKDF (reference sequence). Trimming took 1 base from V and 10 from J, leaving 10 bases between them. In DNA, the CDR3 is TGTGCCACCAGCAGAGTTCGGGAGGGAGCTTTCTTT. Its translation: CATSRVREGAFF.

The chain has TRBV7-6 and TRBJ2-7, with TRBD2 as a possible D gene (5 bases). This CDR3 has 13 residues. Germline-derived CDR1 and CDR2 are SGHVS and FNYEAQ. Between the trimmed V and J ends, which lost 1 base and 5 bases, there was a span of 9 bases. The CDR3 loop reads CASSLGSGDEQYF. For the CDR3, the DNA is TGTGCCAGCAGCTTAGGGTCCGGGGACGAGCAGTACTTC.

In this sample, this clonotype turned up many times. The V and J genes are TRBV20-1 and TRBJ2-7; 8 nucleotides align to TRBD2. The CDR3 has 15 residues. Trimming removed 3 bases from V and 6 bases from J; junction bases left unmatched: 13. Germline V gene data show CDR1 as DFQATT and CDR2 as SNEGSKA (reference sequence). In DNA, the CDR3 is TGCAGTGCTAGCCAGCCCGCAGCGGGAGTGGGCGAGCAGTACTTC. It encodes CSASQPAAGVGEQYF.

This rearrangement joins TRBV12-3 or TRBV12-4 to TRBJ2-3; D unclear. Trimming removed 6 bases at V and 6 bases at J, with 10 bases between. This CDR3 comprises 12 residues. The CDR3 loop reads CASSYFRDTQYF. The CDR3 DNA sequence: TGTGCCAGCAGCTACTTCAGGGATACGCAGTATTTT.

The chain joins TRBV6-6 to TRBJ2-7; the match to TRBD2 covers 8 bases. The V gene's germline CDR1 is MNHNY and CDR2 SVGAGI (reference sequence). Trimming at V came to 11 bases and at J to 3 bases, leaving 15 bases not matched to a gene. This CDR3 is 15 amino acids long. The CDR3 sequence is CASGGSWRGDYEQYF. The CDR3 region has the DNA TGTGCCTCCGGGGGTTCCTGGCGGGGGGACTACGAGCAGTACTTC.

This clonotype was seen a few times. The rearrangement links TRBV12-3 or TRBV12-4 to TRBJ2-1; 8 positions agree with TRBD1. Trimming removed 5 bases from V and 10 bases from J; junction bases left unmatched: 4. CDR3 length: 12 amino acids. CDR3 in amino acids: CASSPGGREQFF. The CDR3 DNA is TGTGCCAGCAGTCCAGGGGGCCGGGAGCAGTTCTTC.

The rearrangement uses TRBV24-1 and TRBJ1-1, with 9 bases aligning to TRBD1. J gave up 4 bases and V 4 bases, and 6 bases lay outside the gene matches. Germline V lookup: CDR1 KGHDR, CDR2 SFDVKD. The CDR3 runs to 15 residues. Here the CDR3 reads CATSESGTGITEAFF. In DNA, the CDR3 is TGTGCCACCAGTGAAAGCGGGACAGGGATCACTGAAGCTTTCTTT.

The table lists this clonotype with many counts. The chain is built from TRBV20-1 and TRBJ2-3; 12 positions match TRBD2. Germline assignment: CDR1 DFQATT and CDR2 SNEGSKA (reference sequence). Unmatched junction bases numbered 4, after V lost 5 bases and J lost 1 base. This CDR3 has 15 amino acids. The CDR3 region is CSASLAGGRTDTQYF. In DNA, the CDR3 is TGCAGTGCTTCACTAGCGGGGGGTCGCACAGATACGCAGTATTTT.

This clonotype was counted only a few times. V and J are TRBV18 and TRBJ2-1, with D maybe TRBD2 (6 bases). Germline V gene data show CDR1 as KGHSH and CDR2 as LQKENI. The CDR3 spans 13 residues. V was trimmed by 4 bases and J by 5 bases, leaving 9 bases between them. In nucleotides, the CDR3 is TGTGCCAGCTCACTAACTAGCAACAATGAGCAGTTCTTC. Its translation: CASSLTSNNEQFF.

This clonotype showed up many times. The J gene is TRBJ2-7, the V gene TRBV12-3 or TRBV12-4; tentative D call: TRBD1 (5 bases). This CDR3 contains 15 residues. V was pared by 4 bases and J by 5 bases, with 18 bases between. CDR3 in amino acids: CASSSPSGPSDEQYF. The CDR3 bases are TGTGCCAGCAGTTCCCCCTCAGGGCCCTCGGACGAGCAGTACTTC.

This clonotype turned up a few times. The gene calls are TRBV5-1 and TRBJ2-7, with D perhaps TRBD2 (6 bases). V dropped 2 bases and J dropped 2 bases, with 17 bases sitting between them. Germline lookup yields CDR1 SGHRS and CDR2 YFSETQ. This CDR3 comprises 16 residues. The chain's CDR3 is CASSFTAGTGAYEQYF. For the CDR3, the DNA is TGCGCCAGCAGCTTCACCGCCGGGACTGGGGCCTACGAGCAGTACTTC.

CDR3 amino acids: CASSQDTGSSYNEQFF. CDR3 coding DNA: TGTGCCAGCAGCCAAGACACAGGAAGCTCCTACAATGAGCAGTTCTTC. The J gene is TRBJ2-1, the V gene TRBV3-1; D might be TRBD1 (5 bases). CDR3 length: 16 amino acids. CDR1 and CDR2 (germline): LGHDT, YNNKEL (reference sequence). V lost 0 bases and J lost 0, with 9 bases in between.